This TCR beta chain is drawn from a study of cytomegalovirus exposure and HLA in healthy donors. This clone showed up just a few times. Its specificity is unknown. Findings and limits, study-wide: Most TCR sequences showed up rarely, but some public TCRs showed up in many donors. Earlier findings revealed that most TCR beta V segments proved productive either about 87% or about 30% of the time.

PCR amplification relied on 60 Vbeta primers (plus 13 Jbeta primers). Clones were read by immunoSEQ multiplex PCR, and TCRdb kept only the in-frame ones, dropping some. The sample includes about 150,000 clones, roughly three quarters of them seen just once. Sequencing was carried out using PBMCs. The clonotype comes from a man aged 25 to 40 in good health and CMV-seropositive.

In DNA, the CDR3 is TGTGCCACAGGGGGGACAGACTATGGCTACACCTTC. Translating it yields CATGGTDYGYTF. V gene TRBV2 combines with J gene TRBJ1-2, with TRBD1 identical over 7 bases. Losses at the gene ends were 10 bases for V and 3 bases for J; bases not matched to a gene: 5. The CDR3 totals 12 residues. Germline V CDR1 and CDR2: SNHLY, FYNNEI. Together with reference TRBV2 and TRBJ1-2, the CDR3 gives the full variable domain: EPEVTQTPSHQVTQMGQEVILRCVPISNHLYFYWYRQILGQKVEFLVSFYNNEISEKSEIFDDQFSVERPDGSNFTLKIRSTKLEDSAMYFCATGGTDYGYTFGSGTRLTVV.